Below, 17 T cell receptor beta chains from the same sample are listed, as sequenced in a study of response to subunit inactivated influenza vaccine. TCRdb re-derived calls from the RT-PCR reads in MiXCR, one entry per CDR3 protein. This sample has hundreds of thousands of distinct CDR3 sequences, with roughly 8.2% found just once. Sequences were derived from PBMCs from blood, sampled approximately 25 months after vaccination. These receptor sequences come from a man between 50 and 75 years old who received an inactivated influenza vaccine.

This clonotype was counted many times. CDR3 residues: CASSGPTGGSSNQPQHF. CDR3 in DNA: TGTGCCAGCAGTGGTCCGACAGGGGGGTCTAGCAATCAGCCCCAGCATTTT. This sequence joins TRBV2 and TRBJ1-5; the match to TRBD1 covers 9 bases. The CDR3 is 17 amino acids. The germline V gene encodes CDR1 SNHLY and CDR2 FYNNEI. V lost 4 bases to trimming and J lost 0 bases; unmatched junction nucleotides: 7.

The table lists this clonotype with a few counts. V and J are TRBV5-1 and TRBJ2-3; 11 bases fit TRBD2. CDR1 and CDR2 from the germline V gene are SGHRS and YFSETQ. The CDR3 is made up of 17 amino acids. V trimming: 5 bases; J trimming: 1 base; junction bases outside the gene matches: 9. The CDR3 nucleotides are TGCGCCAGCAGGAAAGGAGGGACTAGCGGACGCACAGATACGCAGTATTTT. Translated, it gives CASRKGGTSGRTDTQYF.

The CDR3 loop is CASRPGVLSGELFF. CDR3 DNA: TGTGCCAGCAGACCGGGGGTCCTCTCCGGGGAGCTGTTTTTT. The gene calls are TRBV5-8 and TRBJ2-2, with D maybe TRBD2 (6 bases). This CDR3 has 14 residues. The germline V and J ends were trimmed by 5 bases and 6 bases, with 14 bases remaining between them. CDR1 is SGHTS and CDR2 is YDEGEE in the germline V gene.

The sample holds many counts of this clonotype. The chain couples TRBV3-1 to TRBJ2-1; maybe TRBD1 (5 bases). The germline gives CDR1 LGHDT, CDR2 YNNKEL (reference sequence). The CDR3 runs 16 residues. The V end was cut by 0 bases, the J end by 8 bases, with 17 bases between. The CDR3 sequence is CASSQDWPQGVDEQFF. DNA of the CDR3: TGTGCCAGCAGCCAAGATTGGCCACAAGGGGTTGATGAGCAGTTCTTC.

This sequence joins TRBV6-2 or TRBV6-3 and TRBJ2-1; 9 nucleotides align to TRBD1. V lost 6 bases and J lost 3; bases outside the gene matches: 9. This CDR3 has 16 amino acids. Germline values: CDR1 MNHEY, CDR2 SVGEGT. In DNA, the CDR3 is TGTGCCAGCAGAGGGGCCGGGACAGGGCACTACAATGAGCAGTTCTTC. Translating gives CASRGAGTGHYNEQFF.

This clonotype was counted a few times. The chain has TRBV20-1 and TRBJ2-3; 7 bases agree with TRBD2. The CDR3 is 15 amino acids. Per the germline V gene, CDR1 is DFQATT and CDR2 is SNEGSKA (reference sequence). V was clipped by 1 base and J by 4 bases; unmatched bases: 8. DNA for the CDR3: TGCAGTGCTAGAGTGATCGGGAGGTTGGCAGATACGCAGTATTTT. Its protein is CSARVIGRLADTQYF.

CDR3 sequence reads: CASSLGRSQHF. The CDR3 DNA follows: TGTGCCAGCAGTTTAGGTCGGTCCCAGCATTTT. The rearrangement joins TRBV12-3 or TRBV12-4 to TRBJ1-5; D remains ambiguous. V was cut by 1 base and J by 11 bases, with 6 bases left in between. The CDR3 runs to 11 residues.

This clonotype was observed a handful of times. J is TRBJ2-7 and V is TRBV27; no reliable D call. Trimming took 5 bases from V and 3 from J, leaving 11 bases between them. CDR3 length: 13 amino acids. CDR1 and CDR2 (germline): MNHEY, SMNVEV (reference sequence). The CDR3 sequence: CASSGLGNYEQYF. The CDR3 DNA reads TGTGCCAGCAGTGGGCTGGGGAACTACGAGCAGTACTTC.

V is TRBV5-1 and J is TRBJ2-1; TRBD2 is a possible D gene (5 bases). V lost 5 bases and J 11 bases, leaving 14 bases between the germline ends. The CDR3 has 12 residues. Germline loops: CDR1 SGHRS, CDR2 YFSETQ. The DNA of the CDR3 is TGCGCCAGCAGTCAGGACTCTTTAAAGCAGTTCTTC. Its translation is CASSQDSLKQFF.

This clonotype was picked up many times. The chain couples TRBV4-3 to TRBJ2-4, with unresolved D. The CDR3 runs 17 residues. Trimming took 1 base from V and 0 from J, leaving 13 bases between them. Germline-derived CDR1 and CDR2 are LGHNA and YSLEER. This chain's CDR3 is CASSQGREGLAKNIQYF. The CDR3 DNA reads TGCGCCAGCAGCCAAGGGAGAGAAGGGCTAGCCAAAAACATTCAGTACTTC.

This clonotype was recorded a few times. This rearrangement joins TRBV29-1 to TRBJ2-2, with TRBD1 matching 11 bases. CDR1 is SQVTM and CDR2 is ANQGSEA in the germline V gene. The ends lost 5 bases at V and 6 bases at J; junction bases unmatched: 5. There are 14 residues in the CDR3. In DNA, the CDR3 is TGCAGCGTTACTGGGACAGGGGGGTCCGGGGAGCTGTTTTTT. Translated, it gives CSVTGTGGSGELFF.

This chain links TRBV15 with TRBJ2-1; D is perhaps TRBD1 or TRBD2 (5 bases each). The CDR3 spans 17 residues. Germline V gene lookup returns CDR1 LNHNV and CDR2 YYDKDF (reference sequence). Between the trimmed V and J ends, which lost 0 bases and 5 bases, there was a span of 17 bases. The CDR3 DNA reads as TGTGCCACCAGCAGAGATCGGGGCAGAACATTCGACAATGAGCAGTTCTTC. Its translation is CATSRDRGRTFDNEQFF.

This clonotype came up a few times. The chain is built from TRBV5-6 and TRBJ2-3; 8 positions match TRBD1. Per the germline V gene, CDR1 is SGHDT and CDR2 is YYEEEE. This CDR3 has 16 amino acids. J was trimmed by 7 bases and V by 2 bases; bases with no gene match: 12. The CDR3 region has the DNA TGTGCCAGCAGCTTTGTTCGGACAGGGATAGTTAATACGCAGTATTTT. As protein: CASSFVRTGIVNTQYF. Complete variable domain (other parts from reference TRBV5-6 and TRBJ2-3): DAGVTQSPTHLIKTRGQQVTLRCSPKSGHDTVSWYQQALGQGPQFIFQYYEEEERQRGNFPDRFSGHQFPNYSSELNVNALLLGDSALYLCASSFVRTGIVNTQYFGPGTRLTVL.

This clonotype showed up many times. This chain links TRBV5-5 with TRBJ1-2; no definite D call. The CDR3 spans 15 residues. The V and J ends lost 0 bases and 7 bases respectively, with 16 bases between them. The V gene's germline CDR1 is SGHKS and CDR2 YYEKEE (reference sequence). CDR3 bases: TGTGCCAGCAGCTTGGCTCAGCAAAGTCCTTTTGGCTACACCTTC. This gives the protein CASSLAQQSPFGYTF.

The rearrangement joins TRBV4-2 to TRBJ1-5; no firm D call. The CDR3 is 16 residues long. The germline V gene has CDR1 LGHNA and CDR2 YNFKEQ. V lost 0 bases and J 0 bases, leaving 9 bases between the germline ends. The CDR3 sequence: CASSQEERNSNQPQHF. CDR3 in DNA: TGTGCCAGCAGCCAAGAGGAGCGCAATAGCAATCAGCCCCAGCATTTT.

The chain combines TRBV2 with TRBJ1-1; D unresolved. V was trimmed by 6 bases and J by 8 bases, leaving 16 bases between them. The CDR3 sequence is 13 residues long. Germline CDR1 reads SNHLY; CDR2 reads FYNNEI. The CDR3 DNA reads TGTGCCAGCAGCCCCGGACCCCGGAGGGAAGCTTTCTTT. It specifies CASSPGPRREAFF.

This clonotype was counted at least ten times. This chain connects TRBV18 to TRBJ2-7; D unclear. Germline V gene sequence: CDR1 KGHSH, CDR2 LQKENI. The CDR3 spans 13 residues. V lost 8 bases to trimming and J lost 4 bases, with 15 bases between them. The CDR3 nucleotides are TGTGCCAGCAGTCCGGGTCGTGGGTACGAGCAGTACTTC. It specifies CASSPGRGYEQYF.